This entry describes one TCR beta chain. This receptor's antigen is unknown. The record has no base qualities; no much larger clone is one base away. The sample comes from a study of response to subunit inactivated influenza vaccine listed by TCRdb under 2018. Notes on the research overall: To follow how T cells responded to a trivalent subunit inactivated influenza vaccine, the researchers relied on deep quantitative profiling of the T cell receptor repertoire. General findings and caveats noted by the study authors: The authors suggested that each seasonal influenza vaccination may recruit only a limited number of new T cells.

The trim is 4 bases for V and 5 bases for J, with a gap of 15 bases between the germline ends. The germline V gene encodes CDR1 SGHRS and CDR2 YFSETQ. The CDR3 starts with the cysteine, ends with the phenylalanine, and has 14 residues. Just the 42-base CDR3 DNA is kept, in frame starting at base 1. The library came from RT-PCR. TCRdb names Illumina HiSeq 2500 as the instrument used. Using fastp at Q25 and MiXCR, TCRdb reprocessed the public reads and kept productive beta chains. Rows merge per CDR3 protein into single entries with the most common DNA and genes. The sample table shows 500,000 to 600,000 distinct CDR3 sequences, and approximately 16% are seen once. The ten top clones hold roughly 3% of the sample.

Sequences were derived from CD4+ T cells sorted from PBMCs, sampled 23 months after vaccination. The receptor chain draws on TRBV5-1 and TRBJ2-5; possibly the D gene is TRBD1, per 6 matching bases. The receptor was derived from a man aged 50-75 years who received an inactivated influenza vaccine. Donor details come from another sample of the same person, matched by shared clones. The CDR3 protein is CASSPGHATETQYF. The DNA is TGCGCCAGCAGCCCGGGACATGCAACGGAGACCCAGTACTTC.